This TCR beta chain is from a study of Tregs in tolerant kidney transplant recipients. Unstimulated regulatory T cells (CD4+CD25+CD127-), CD4+CD25- non-regulatory cells, CD4 and CD8 cells were FACS-sorted from thawed PBMCs. General study findings and limits: The small number of patients limits these findings pending further validation. Expanding Tregs on activated donor B cells appeared to best identify donor-specific TCRbeta clones.

Libraries were prepared by immunoSEQ multiplex PCR; TCRdb keeps only in-frame clonotypes and omits some of them. The sample lists 120,000 or so clones; almost 95% were seen once. On this clone: Antigen unknown.

V was shortened by 6 bases and J by 1 base, with 12 bases between the two germline ends. The CDR3 contains 14 residues. CDR1 ENHRY and CDR2 SYGVKD come from the germline V gene. Sample: CD4+ T cells from blood. This TCR came from a human donor in good health. The V gene is TRBV10-3, the J gene TRBJ1-1; tentative D call: TRBD1 (5 bases). CDR3 protein: CAISHRSQNTEAFF. CDR3 coding DNA: TGTGCCATCAGCCACAGGTCTCAGAACACTGAAGCTTTCTTT.